The 29 T cell receptor beta chains below were found in one sample sequenced in a study of human T cells and chemical hapten exposure. TCRdb ran MiXCR on the RACE reads and lists one entry per CDR3 protein. The sample includes approximately 260,000 distinct CDR3 sequences, roughly 7.7% of them seen just once. Time point denoted: pre-sensitization, week 0. Treatment meaning: therapeutic diphenylcyclopropenone sensitization with weekly scalp DPC. Material: whole blood, obtained in connection with sensitization to the hapten diphenylcyclopropenone (DPC). These receptors came from a man aged 18-30 years with alopecia areata. Some clones in this sample may be carry-over from other donors' samples.

This clonotype has just a few counts. The V gene is TRBV21-1, the J gene TRBJ2-5; the D call TRBD1 from the table was never checked on the DNA. TRBV21-1 is listed as a pseudogene. The CDR3 totals 16 residues. Here the CDR3 reads CASTTPGGGEQETQYF. In nucleotides, the CDR3 is TGTGCCAGCACCACCCCCGGAGGGGGGGAACAAGAGACCCAGTACTTC.

The gene calls are TRBV20-1 and TRBJ1-4, with TRBD1 matching 9 bases. The CDR3 has 16 amino acids. Per germline, CDR1 DFQATT and CDR2 SNEGSKA (reference sequence). V dropped 4 bases and J dropped 6; count of bases not matched to a gene: 12. CDR3 DNA sequence: TGCAGTGCTAAGACAGGGGGTCGAAAAGGATATGAAAAACTGTTTTTT. It specifies CSAKTGGRKGYEKLFF.

In this sample, this clonotype turned up a few times. The V call is TRBV20-1, the J call TRBJ2-7; D is possibly TRBD2 (6 bases). The CDR3 runs 13 residues. V lost 6 bases to trimming and J lost 0 bases, with 12 bases between them. Germline CDR1 and CDR2: DFQATT and SNEGSKA (reference sequence). Here the CDR3 reads CSADTDYSYEQYF. CDR3 DNA sequence: TGCAGTGCCGACACGGACTACTCCTACGAGCAGTACTTC.

This clonotype has ten or more counts. This chain links TRBV12-3 or TRBV12-4 with TRBJ1-1; D remains unclear. Trimming shortened V by 3 bases and J by 7 bases, and 9 bases separated the two germline ends. The CDR3 has 12 amino acids. The DNA for the CDR3 is TGTGCCAGCAGTTTTGGCAGCTTTGAAGCTTTCTTT. This codes for CASSFGSFEAFF.

This clonotype was observed a handful of times. Here the CDR3 DNA reads TGTGCCAGCAGTTACTCCCTCTCTGGGGCCAACGTCCTGACTTTC. Translation: CASSYSLSGANVLTF. The chain is built from TRBV6-2 or TRBV6-3 and TRBJ2-6; D call uncertain. The germline V gene has CDR1 MNHEY and CDR2 SVGEGT. V was shortened by 0 bases and J by 0 bases, with 3 bases between the two germline ends. The CDR3 sequence is 15 residues long.

There are many counts of this clonotype. J is TRBJ1-5 and V is TRBV3-1; possible D gene TRBD1, 5 bases. Germline V gene lookup returns CDR1 LGHDT and CDR2 YNNKEL (reference sequence). CDR3 length: 13 residues. The V end was cut by 1 base, the J end by 6 bases, with 7 bases between. In nucleotides, the CDR3 is TGTGCCAGCAGCCAAGGACAGATTCAGCCCCAGCATTTT. This sequence encodes CASSQGQIQPQHF.

This clonotype turned up a few times. The chain uses TRBV11-2 and TRBJ1-5, with TRBD1 as a possible D gene (6 bases). Between the trimmed V and J ends, which lost 6 bases and 0 bases, there was a span of 12 bases. This CDR3 comprises 15 residues. Looked up from germline, CDR1 is SGHAT and CDR2 is FQNNGV. CDR3 sequence reads: CASSWDIDSNQPQHF. For the CDR3, the DNA is TGTGCCAGCAGTTGGGACATCGATAGCAATCAGCCCCAGCATTTT.

This clonotype showed up just a few times. The chain couples TRBV20-1 to TRBJ2-3, with 12 bases matching TRBD2. From germline, CDR1 is DFQATT and CDR2 SNEGSKA (reference sequence). This CDR3 region has 15 residues. V shed 0 bases, J shed 3 bases, and the junction held 1 base outside the gene matches. The CDR3 region has the DNA TGCAGTGCTAGAGATGGACTAGCGGGGACAGATACGCAGTATTTT. It specifies CSARDGLAGTDTQYF.

This chain connects TRBV5-1 to TRBJ2-3; 9 bases line up with TRBD1. Germline V CDR1 and CDR2: SGHRS, YFSETQ. V trimming: 3 bases; J trimming: 4 bases; junction bases outside the gene matches: 15. There are 18 residues in the CDR3. CDR3 bases: TGCGCCAGCAGCTGGAGGACCAATACAGGGGGCTGGGCAGATACGCAGTATTTT. Translation: CASSWRTNTGGWADTQYF.

This clonotype showed up just a few times. V usage is TRBV6-2 or TRBV6-3 and J usage is TRBJ2-3; D gene ambiguous. Trimming pared 7 bases from V and 6 bases from J, leaving 8 bases between. This CDR3 region has 11 residues. Germline V CDR1 and CDR2: MNHEY, SVGEGT. The DNA of the CDR3 is TGTGCCAGCAACGGAAGGGATACGCAGTATTTT. This sequence encodes CASNGRDTQYF.

The rearrangement uses TRBV6-5 and TRBJ1-2, with 8 positions matching TRBD1. Germline loops: CDR1 MNHEY, CDR2 SVGAGI. V gave up 0 bases and J gave up 8 bases; unmatched junction bases: 8. This CDR3 is built from 15 residues. The CDR3 region has the DNA TGTGCCAGCAGTTACTCTACGGACAGGGTGAGAGGCTACACCTTC. Its protein product is CASSYSTDRVRGYTF.

In its sample, this clonotype was seen a few times. The CDR3 sequence is CASSQVWQGRTEAFF. In nucleotides, the CDR3 is TGCGCCAGCAGCCAAGTCTGGCAGGGGCGCACTGAAGCTTTCTTT. The chain combines TRBV4-1 with TRBJ1-1; a possible D gene is TRBD1 (6 bases). The CDR3 extends over 15 amino acids. CDR1 and CDR2 from the germline V gene are MGHRA and YSYEKL. The V end lost 1 base, the J end lost 4 bases, and 13 bases lay between the germline ends.

This clonotype was seen only a few times. The chain links TRBV6-5 to TRBJ2-1; D remains unclear. This CDR3 region has 13 residues. Germline lookup yields CDR1 MNHEY and CDR2 SVGAGI. V was cut by 7 bases and J by 7 bases, with 14 bases left in between. The CDR3 spells CASKVQTLNEQFF. In nucleotides, the CDR3 is TGTGCCAGCAAGGTTCAGACGTTAAATGAGCAGTTCTTC.

Remarks on this clonotype: Sequence at one end of the junction differs from germline and may be a read error. The chain combines TRBV6-2 or TRBV6-3 with TRBJ2-1; TRBD2 agrees at 9 bases. The CDR3 runs 13 residues. Germline-derived CDR1 and CDR2 are MNHEY and SVGEGT. The CDR3 coding sequence is TGTGCCAGCACCCCAACAAGAGCGGGGGGCCGGGTCTTC. Translation: CASTPTRAGGRVF.

J is TRBJ2-3 and V is TRBV10-3, with 7 nucleotides matching TRBD1. Per germline, CDR1 ENHRY and CDR2 SYGVKD. The length of the CDR3 is 17 residues. V was clipped by 0 bases and J by 5 bases; unmatched bases: 11. This chain's CDR3 is CAISESSWTGMEDTQYF. Written as DNA, the CDR3 is TGTGCCATCAGTGAGTCGAGTTGGACAGGAATGGAAGATACGCAGTATTTT.

The chain has TRBV6-6 and TRBJ1-1; D is uncertain. V lost 2 bases to trimming and J lost 6 bases, with 10 bases between them. Germline lookup yields CDR1 MNHNY and CDR2 SVGAGI (reference sequence). The CDR3 consists of 13 residues. The CDR3 region is CASSYGRVSEAFF. The CDR3 DNA is TGTGCCAGCAGTTACGGGAGGGTCTCTGAAGCTTTCTTT.

This clonotype was seen a handful of times. J is TRBJ2-2 and V is TRBV7-9; a weak D match, TRBD1 (6 bases). V was cut by 5 bases and J by 7 bases, with 11 bases left in between. Germline values: CDR1 SEHNR, CDR2 FQNEAQ (reference sequence). CDR3 length equals 13 residues. The CDR3 loop reads CASSPLTGGELFF. The CDR3 region has the DNA TGTGCCAGCAGCCCTCTGACAGGCGGGGAGCTGTTTTTT.

This clonotype showed up just a few times. The CDR3 region has the DNA TGCGCCAGCAGCTTGGCCGCCAGCTCTTCACCTTTATCACCCCTCCACTTT. Translated: CASSLAASSSPLSPLHF. The V gene is TRBV5-1, the J gene TRBJ1-6, with D unclear. Germline values: CDR1 SGHRS, CDR2 YFSETQ. Trimming removed 0 bases from V and 10 bases from J, with 20 bases in between. The CDR3 is 17 residues long.

The gene calls are TRBV7-3 and TRBJ1-1; D gene unclear. Trimming stripped 1 base from V and 0 bases from J, with 9 bases between. The CDR3 loop spans 15 amino acids. Germline lookup yields CDR1 SGHTA and CDR2 FQGTGA. The CDR3 reads CASSLRSRLNTEAFF. CDR3 in DNA: TGTGCCAGCAGCTTAAGATCACGGTTGAACACTGAAGCTTTCTTT.

This clonotype was seen many times. This sequence joins TRBV9 and TRBJ1-2; no definite D call. The V and J ends lost 3 bases and 3 bases respectively, with 9 bases between them. The CDR3 is made up of 13 amino acids. Germline CDR1 SGDLS, CDR2 YYNGEE. The CDR3 DNA is TGTGCCAGCAGCGCCCGGACGGACTATGGCTACACCTTC. Protein sequence: CASSARTDYGYTF.

This clonotype was counted between two and nine times. In DNA form, the CDR3 reads TGTGCCAGCAGCACTAGCGGGGGCGCCTACAATGAGCAGTTCTTC. Translated: CASSTSGGAYNEQFF. V is TRBV12-3 or TRBV12-4 and J is TRBJ2-1, with TRBD2 matching 11 bases. V lost 6 bases and J lost 2; bases outside the gene matches: 3. The CDR3 length is 15 residues.

About this clonotype: This could be a read error, since a much larger clone is one nucleotide away. The chain recombines TRBV2 with TRBJ1-1; D not certain. V was cut by 5 bases and J by 1 base, with 8 bases left in between. Germline CDR1 SNHLY, CDR2 FYNNEI. CDR3 length: 13 residues. In DNA form, the CDR3 reads TGTGCCAGCAGTTGGGCGGGGAACACTGAAGCTTTCTTT. Protein product: CASSWAGNTEAFF.

The rearrangement uses TRBV27 and TRBJ1-5; D might be TRBD1 (5 bases). This CDR3 is 14 amino acids long. Germline V gene lookup returns CDR1 MNHEY and CDR2 SMNVEV (reference sequence). Between the trimmed V and J ends, which lost 2 bases and 7 bases, there was a span of 12 bases. In nucleotides, the CDR3 is TGTGCCAGCAGTTTAGGAGGGGTCGACCAGCCCCAGCATTTT. Protein: CASSLGGVDQPQHF.

This clonotype was detected many times. The chain links TRBV24-1 to TRBJ2-5; D perhaps matches TRBD1 (5 bases). The CDR3 is 16 amino acids. With 0 bases removed from V and 2 bases from J, the gap between germline ends came to 12 bases. Germline CDR1 reads KGHDR; CDR2 reads SFDVKD. Here the CDR3 DNA reads TGTGCCACCAGTGATTTGGGGGCAAAGCTTCAAGAGACCCAGTACTTC. Amino acid sequence: CATSDLGAKLQETQYF.

The table lists this clonotype with a few counts. The chain carries TRBV18 and TRBJ1-4, with D perhaps TRBD1 (5 bases). The V end was cut by 2 bases, the J end by 8 bases, with 15 bases between. CDR1 and CDR2 from the germline V gene are KGHSH and LQKENI. The CDR3 spans 15 residues. CDR3 sequence reads: CASSPVRQGGEKLFF. The CDR3, as DNA: TGTGCCAGCTCACCAGTCCGGCAGGGTGGAGAAAAACTGTTTTTT.

A few counts support this clonotype. The V and J genes are TRBV4-3 and TRBJ2-3; 7 nucleotides line up with TRBD2. With 2 bases clipped from V and 3 bases from J, the junction kept 5 bases outside the gene matches. The CDR3 totals 15 residues. CDR1 is LGHNA and CDR2 is YSLEER in the germline V gene. The CDR3 spells CASSQPAGGTDTQYF. The CDR3 coding sequence is TGCGCCAGCAGCCAACCCGCCGGGGGGACAGATACGCAGTATTTT.

This clonotype was seen at least ten times. The chain joins TRBV28 to TRBJ1-1, with TRBD1 matching over 10 bases. CDR3 length equals 18 residues. V dropped 3 bases and J dropped 1; count of bases not matched to a gene: 11. Looked up from germline, CDR1 is MDHEN and CDR2 is SYDVKM. The CDR3 DNA sequence: TGTGCCAGCAGTTTCTCCTCCCGACAGGGGGCCCCGAACACTGAAGCTTTCTTT. Translated, it gives CASSFSSRQGAPNTEAFF.

The chain is built from TRBV7-9 and TRBJ2-2, with 12 bases fitting TRBD1. V shed 4 bases and J 4 bases; nucleotides not matched to a gene: 13. The germline CDR1 and CDR2 sequences are SEHNR and FQNEAQ (reference sequence). The CDR3 has 19 residues. The CDR3 spells CASSSILGTGGQGTGELFF. The CDR3 nucleotides are TGTGCCAGCAGCTCCATCCTCGGGACAGGGGGCCAGGGCACCGGGGAGCTGTTTTTT.

This clonotype was picked up a small number of times. The chain uses TRBV7-9 and TRBJ2-1; 13 bases map to TRBD2. Germline CDR1 is SEHNR and CDR2 is FQNEAQ (reference sequence). The junction had 3 bases not matched to a gene; V was cut back by 6 bases and J by 4 bases. The CDR3 sequence is 15 residues long. The CDR3 DNA sequence: TGTGCCAGCAGACTAGCGGGGGGGCTTTACAATGAGCAGTTCTTC. Translation gives CASRLAGGLYNEQFF. The variable domain in full, completed from reference TRBV7-9 and TRBJ2-1, reads DTGVSQNPRHKITKRGQNVTFRCDPISEHNRLYWYRQTLGQGPEFLTYFQNEAQLEKSRLLSDRFSAERPKGSFSTLEIQRTEQGDSAMYLCASRLAGGLYNEQFFGPGTRLTVL.